This T cell receptor beta chain was sequenced in a study of breast tumors, draining lymph nodes, adjacent tissues (dated by TCRdb to 2016 to 2018). Study-wide context: The study compared TCR beta repertoires across tumor, adjacent nontumor tissue and axillary lymph nodes from breast cancer patients. The study was designed to assess the relationships and possible T-cell exchange between tumor, surrounding tissue and draining lymph node repertoires in human breast cancer. Results and caveats for the whole study, not just this receptor: Rather than being directly demonstrated, the conclusion that tumor T cells originate in lymph nodes was presented as consistent with a hypothesis. Tumors showed preferential V and J gene usage, and their T-cell repertoire diversity fell below that of lymph nodes yet above that of nontumor tissue. The similarity between tumor and nontumor tissue repertoires was significantly greater in luminal-like breast cancer than in basal-like breast cancer. A scenario in which most tumor T cells derive from the lymph node and then expand within tumor tissue was judged to be consistent with the data.

This clonotype was observed at least ten times. Its specific antigen is unknown. No base quality values were provided; no much bigger clone lies one nucleotide off. Sequencing used an Illumina HiSeq 2000. Multiplex PCR amplification was used to generate the TCR beta chain libraries. High-throughput sequencing was used to analyze the amplified TCR beta chain products. TCRdb reprocessing: public reads trimmed at Q25 with fastp, clones called with MiXCR, in-frame beta chains kept. Rows with a matching CDR3 protein are joined into one entry that keeps the most common DNA and genes. This sample has about 230,000 distinct CDR3 sequences in its table, and about a third of those were observed once. The ten largest clones add up to 1.3% to 1.5% of the sample. The lymph node samples were taken from the axillary draining lymph nodes of breast cancer patients. Inclusive of the bounding cysteine and phenylalanine, the CDR3 is 14 residues long. Only CDR3 DNA is held: 42 bases, read in frame from base 1. Per the germline V gene (reference sequence), GTSNPN is the CDR1 and SVGIG is the CDR2. At the junction V is shortened by 4 bases and J by 2 bases, with 13 bases in between.

Source material: axillary lymph node tissue. The chain joins TRBV30 to TRBJ2-3; a weak D assignment points to TRBD2 (6 bases agree). This TCR was recovered from a female donor with breast cancer. Some clones in this sample may be carry-over from other donors' samples. Here is the DNA: TGTGCCTGGACCATCGGAGGGGCCACAGATACGCAGTATTTT. It encodes CAWTIGGATDTQYF.